The clone carrying this T cell receptor (beta chain) was seen a handful of times. Its antigen is not known. CDR3 size: 15 residues. Germline CDR1 SGHTA, CDR2 FQGNSA. Germline trimming cut 5 bases from V and 1 base from J; bases unmatched to any gene: 3. This specimen comes from a study of cytomegalovirus exposure and HLA in healthy donors. General study results and limits: Later, TCR association rates were found to vary by HLA locus, highest for DRB1 and lowest for HLA-C. The authors enumerated over 150 TCR beta chains as linked to cytomegalovirus. In a later analysis, V- and J-gene trimming of beta chains associated with a DCLRE1C missense variant, replicated independently. For most TCR beta V segments, an earlier analysis put the productive rate at about 90% or about 30% of the time.

60 Vbeta and 13 Jbeta primers were used in PCR. Repertoires were generated with immunoSEQ multiplex PCR, while TCRdb's copy carries only in-frame clones and drops some. The data hold roughly 80,000 clones, with approximately 84% observed a single time. Input material: PBMCs. The chain couples TRBV7-2 to TRBJ2-3, with 10 bases lining up with TRBD2. This TCR was recovered from a woman aged 45-59 years in good health and CMV-seronegative. In nucleotides, the CDR3 is TGTGCCAGCAGCCGAAGCGGGAGGGGCACAGATACGCAGTATTTT. This encodes CASSRSGRGTDTQYF.